By sample share, the clone carrying this TCR beta chain is medium-sized. Its antigen is still unknown. The data originate from a study of PD-1 blockade in classical Hodgkin lymphoma. Regarding the study as a whole: In newly diagnosed patients, baseline TCR diversity was reportedly below that of healthy donors. CD4+ TCR diversity climbed significantly by C4D1, unlike CD8+ TCR diversity.

Data came from immunoSEQ multiplex PCR; TCRdb stores just in-frame clones and leaves some out. The sample has 90,000 to 100,000 clones; roughly 81% are singletons. V was shortened by 3 bases and J by 0 bases, with 8 bases between the two germline ends. The CDR3 covers 14 residues. CDR1 is MNHNS, CDR2 SASEGT, per germline. Every patient was affected by relapse after autologous stem cell transplantation, while exposure to brentuximab vedotin was not uniform. The chain links TRBV6-1 to TRBJ1-1; D gene unclear. The clonotype originates from a human donor with classical Hodgkin lymphoma. Sequencing was performed on peripheral blood mononuclear cells (PBMCs), taken before the second cycle of nivolumab. As DNA, the CDR3 is TGTGCCAGCAGTGACGCCCCCATGAACACTGAAGCTTTCTTT. Encoded protein: CASSDAPMNTEAFF.